These T cell receptor beta chains were read from a single sample in a study of Ad26.COV2.S vaccination and SARS-CoV-2 variants. Data came from immunoSEQ multiplex PCR; TCRdb stores just in-frame clones and leaves some out. The sample has roughly 100,000 clones; around three quarters are singletons. Material: peripheral blood, obtained after recovery from COVID-19. Every receptor here comes from a human donor who had recovered from COVID-19. Both conserved end residues are part of each CDR3. A D gene is named only where the DNA matches it firmly. Where a row states a size, it is once, few, many or the class of an expanded clone; other rows omit it.

d_call j_call v_call clone_size cdr3_nt cdr3_aa
NA TRBJ2-7 TRBV7-9 NA TGTGCCAGCAGCTTGGGGCGGGGCACCTACGAGCAGTACTTC CASSLGRGTYEQYF
NA TRBJ1-1 TRBV12-3/TRBV12-4 NA TGTGCCAGCAGTTTCAATGAGAACACTGAAGCTTTCTTT CASSFNENTEAFF
TRBD1 TRBJ2-5 TRBV5-4 NA TGTGCCAGCAGCAACGGACAGGGGATCGGTGAGACCCAGTACTTC CASSNGQGIGETQYF
NA TRBJ1-6 TRBV10-2 NA TGCGCCAGCAGTGAGTCAGTAACAGGCTCCTATAATTCACCCCTCCACTTT CASSESVTGSYNSPLHF
NA TRBJ1-2 TRBV2 NA TGTGCCAGCAGTCCAACCAGCAGCGACGCATATGGCTACACCTTC CASSPTSSDAYGYTF
NA TRBJ1-5 TRBV28 NA TGTGCCAGCGGGGTTGGAACACCCGCACATTTT CASGVGTPAHF
NA TRBJ2-5 TRBV11-2 NA TGTGCCAGCAGCCCTCTGGGGGAGACCCAGTACTTC CASSPLGETQYF
NA TRBJ2-7 TRBV2 NA TGTGCCAGCAGCGCCGGGACACCGCCCAGCGAGCAGTACTTC CASSAGTPPSEQYF
NA TRBJ1-5 TRBV10-3 NA TGTGCCATCAGTGAGTCCGGTCAGCCCCAGCATTTT CAISESGQPQHF
TRBD1 TRBJ1-2 TRBV11-2 NA TGTGCCAGCAGCCGAGGGACAGGGCATAGCTACACCTTC CASSRGTGHSYTF
NA TRBJ1-2 TRBV5-1 NA TGCGCCAGCAGCGAGGGGGGCAGCTATGGCTACACCTTC CASSEGGSYGYTF
NA TRBJ2-6 TRBV15 once TGTGCCACCAGCAGAGTTTCAGTCTCTGGGGCCAACGTCCTGACTTTC CATSRVSVSGANVLTF
NA TRBJ2-1 TRBV2 NA TGTGCCAGCAGTGATGCCAACTCCTACAATGAGCAGTTCTTC CASSDANSYNEQFF
TRBD1 TRBJ2-7 TRBV5-6 NA TGTGCCAGCAGCTTGGCAGGGGGCCAGCAGTACTTC CASSLAGGQQYF
NA TRBJ1-5 TRBV28 few TGTGCCAGCATGCGGGATCCCGGGCCCCAGCATTTT CASMRDPGPQHF
NA TRBJ2-2 TRBV19 NA TGTGCCAGCAGACCAGGATCGGTGAACACCGGGGAGCTGTTTTTT CASRPGSVNTGELFF
NA TRBJ2-2 TRBV29-1 NA TGCAGCGGAACAGGACCCGGGGAGCTGTTTTTT CSGTGPGELFF
NA TRBJ2-3 TRBV30 NA TGTGCCTGGAGTGTGGACGGGGGGCAGGGAGATACGCAGTATTTT CAWSVDGGQGDTQYF
NA TRBJ2-3 TRBV10-1 once TGCGCCAGCAGTGGGCAGGGGGGTACGCAGTATTTT CASSGQGGTQYF
NA TRBJ2-3 TRBV27 NA TGTGCCAGCAGTCCAACGGTGGGCACAGATACGCAGTATTTT CASSPTVGTDTQYF
TRBD1 TRBJ2-7 TRBV10-3 NA TGTGCCACGATTACGACAGGGTCGGGCGAGCAGTACTTC CATITTGSGEQYF
TRBD2 TRBJ2-2 TRBV6-4 NA TGTGCCAGCGGGCCTAGCGGGGGTACCGGGGAGCTGTTTTTT CASGPSGGTGELFF
TRBD2 TRBJ2-2 TRBV24-1 NA TGTGCCACCGCCGCCCTACAAAGCGGGGGCGCGGGCACCGGGGAGCTGTTTTTT CATAALQSGGAGTGELFF
TRBD1 TRBJ1-2 TRBV19 few TGTGCCAGTAGTATTGACAGGGATGGCTACACCTTC CASSIDRDGYTF
NA TRBJ2-1 TRBV24-1 NA TGTGCCACCCTTGGGGCAGGGGAGAATGAGCAGTTCTTC CATLGAGENEQFF
NA TRBJ1-1 TRBV5-4 NA TGTGCCAGCAGCTTGGGACTTGGGCTCGGTATGAACACTGAAGCTTTCTTT CASSLGLGLGMNTEAFF
TRBD1 TRBJ1-1 TRBV29-1 NA TGCAGCGCGGACAGGGCCGCGAACACTGAAGCTTTCTTT CSADRAANTEAFF
NA TRBJ2-7 TRBV28 NA TGTGCCAGCAGTTCTATATCCAGCTCCTACGAGCAGTACTTC CASSSISSSYEQYF
NA TRBJ2-5 TRBV29-1 once TGCAGCGTTGAAGAGGGGTACGGAGGGGAGACCCAGTACTTC CSVEEGYGGETQYF
NA TRBJ2-5 TRBV7-9 NA TGTGCCAGCAGCTTAGATGGGGGGAAACAAGAGACCCAGTACTTC CASSLDGGKQETQYF
NA TRBJ2-1 TRBV30 NA TGTGCCTGGACAGGATTTTTCAATGAGCAGTTCTTC CAWTGFFNEQFF
TRBD1 TRBJ1-6 TRBV2 few TGTGCCAGCAGTGTAATTTCGGGAGACAGGGTACATTCACCCCTCCACTTT CASSVISGDRVHSPLHF
TRBD1 TRBJ1-2 TRBV6-6 once TGTGCCAGCAGTTACTCAGTAGGGGGCGGAAACTATGGCTACACCTTC CASSYSVGGGNYGYTF
TRBD1 TRBJ2-3 TRBV5-1 NA TGCGCCAGCATCAAGGATCCGGGACAGGGGTTTTCAGATACGCAGTATTTT CASIKDPGQGFSDTQYF
NA TRBJ2-1 TRBV7-9 NA TGTGCCAGCAGCTTAGGCGGGCCCTCCTACAATGAGCAGTTCTTC CASSLGGPSYNEQFF
NA TRBJ1-1 TRBV11-2 NA TGTGCCAGCAGCTTAGAAGGGTTAGGGACTGAAGCTTTCTTT CASSLEGLGTEAFF
NA TRBJ2-7 TRBV7-3 NA TGTGCCAGCAGCTTCGACCCCCCGGGGGTTTTTACCTACGAGCAGTACTTC CASSFDPPGVFTYEQYF
NA TRBJ1-2 TRBV6-5 NA TGTGCCAGCAGTTATAAGGGGGATGGCTACACCTTC CASSYKGDGYTF
TRBD2 TRBJ2-3 TRBV11-2 NA TGTGCCAGCAGCCTCTTGTCTAGCGGGGTCACAGATACGCAGTATTTT CASSLLSSGVTDTQYF
TRBD1 TRBJ2-7 TRBV6-6 few TGTGCCAGCAGCCGTGACAGGGACCCTCTCTCCTACGAGCAGTACTTC CASSRDRDPLSYEQYF
NA TRBJ2-7 TRBV5-4 once TGTGCCAGCAGCTTGGTCCAGGGCCTGGGGTACGAGCAGTACTTC CASSLVQGLGYEQYF
NA TRBJ1-2 TRBV24-1 NA TGTGCCACCAGTGAATCGAAGCATAGTGGCTACACCTTC CATSESKHSGYTF
NA TRBJ2-7 TRBV5-5 NA TGTGCCAGCAGCTTGCCAGCCTACGAGCAGTACTTC CASSLPAYEQYF
TRBD2 TRBJ2-5 TRBV10-2 NA TGCGCCAGCAGGGTGGGGGGGTTCGACTTTGGGACCCAGTACTTC CASRVGGFDFGTQYF
NA TRBJ2-5 TRBV5-1 NA TGCGCCAGCAGCTTTAGCCAGGGAGGTATAGAGACCCAGTACTTC CASSFSQGGIETQYF
NA TRBJ1-2 TRBV2 NA TGTGCCAGCAGTGAAGCAGGGCAGCACTATGGCTACACCTTC CASSEAGQHYGYTF
NA TRBJ2-6 TRBV19 NA TGTGCCAGTAGTATCGGGGCTGGGGCCAACGTCCTGACTTTC CASSIGAGANVLTF
NA TRBJ2-5 TRBV15 NA TGTGCCACCACCGCCAGATCTGCCAGAGAGACCCAGTACTTC CATTARSARETQYF
TRBD2 TRBJ2-5 TRBV6-2/TRBV6-3 NA TGTGCCAGCAGTTACGTGCGGGGGGCAGTAGAGACCCAGTACTTC CASSYVRGAVETQYF
NA TRBJ2-1 TRBV7-9 few TGTGCCAGCAGCTTCAGGGAGAACAATGAGCAGTTCTTC CASSFRENNEQFF
NA TRBJ1-1 TRBV3-1/TRBV3-2 NA TGTGCCAGCAGCCATTTTACTCCGCCGGGTAACACTGAAGCTTTCTTT CASSHFTPPGNTEAFF
NA TRBJ1-1 TRBV5-1 few TGCGCCAGCAGCTCGTCTGGGTGGAACACTGAAGCTTTCTTT CASSSSGWNTEAFF
NA TRBJ1-2 TRBV4-1 NA TGCGCCAGCAGCCGAAGAGGGGGGCAGGTGGGGTCGAGCTACACCTTC CASSRRGGQVGSSYTF
NA TRBJ1-5 TRBV6-5 NA TGTGCCAGCGGCTATTTGAATCAGCCCCAGCATTTT CASGYLNQPQHF
NA TRBJ2-1 TRBV19 once TGTGCCAGTAGCAACCATTTTGCCCCCTACAATGAGCAGTTCTTC CASSNHFAPYNEQFF
NA TRBJ1-4 TRBV4-2 few TGTGCCAGCAGCCAAGATCGGCAAGCTAATGAAAAACTGTTTTTT CASSQDRQANEKLFF
TRBD1 TRBJ1-2 TRBV6-5 few TGTGCCAGCAATAGGGGACAGGGGAACGGCTACACCTTC CASNRGQGNGYTF
TRBD1 TRBJ1-6 TRBV9 NA TGTGCCAGCAGCGAGACAGGGTCGTTAAATTCACCCCTCCACTTT CASSETGSLNSPLHF